This TCR beta chain was sequenced in a study of CD8 T cell repertoires and HIV-1 epitope variants. At the level of the study: Tested: three Gag epitope families, Nef HW9 and YT9.

CDR3 size: 15 residues. Germline V lookup: CDR1 MNHEY, CDR2 SVGAGI. With 5 bases removed from V and 0 bases from J, the gap between germline ends came to 14 bases. About this clone itself: The antigen is not known.

Using immunoSEQ multiplex PCR, the repertoire was profiled, and TCRdb retains in-frame clones only, with some absent. This table holds more than 3,500 clones, about 67% found once. The chain has TRBV6-5 and TRBJ2-7; D ambiguous. The source of this sequence is a male donor with HIV. Sequences were obtained from cultured CD8+ T cells derived from PBMCs. The CDR3 here is CASSPPEKASYEQYF. CDR3 nucleotides: TGTGCCAGCAGTCCCCCCGAGAAGGCCTCCTACGAGCAGTACTTC.